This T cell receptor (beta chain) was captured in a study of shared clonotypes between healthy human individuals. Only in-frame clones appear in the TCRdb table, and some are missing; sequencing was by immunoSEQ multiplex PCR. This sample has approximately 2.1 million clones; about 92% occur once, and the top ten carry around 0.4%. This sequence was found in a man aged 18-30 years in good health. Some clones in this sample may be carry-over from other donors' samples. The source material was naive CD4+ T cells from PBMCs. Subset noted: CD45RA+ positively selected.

This CDR3 is CASWRSGRANQPQHF. The CDR3, as DNA: TGTGCCAGTTGGCGGTCGGGGAGGGCAAATCAGCCCCAGCATTTT. J is TRBJ1-5 and V is TRBV19, with no clear D. CDR1 is LNHDA and CDR2 is SQIVND in the germline V gene (reference sequence). This CDR3 region has 15 residues. Trimming took off 8 bases at V and 4 bases at J, with 18 bases between the two ends.